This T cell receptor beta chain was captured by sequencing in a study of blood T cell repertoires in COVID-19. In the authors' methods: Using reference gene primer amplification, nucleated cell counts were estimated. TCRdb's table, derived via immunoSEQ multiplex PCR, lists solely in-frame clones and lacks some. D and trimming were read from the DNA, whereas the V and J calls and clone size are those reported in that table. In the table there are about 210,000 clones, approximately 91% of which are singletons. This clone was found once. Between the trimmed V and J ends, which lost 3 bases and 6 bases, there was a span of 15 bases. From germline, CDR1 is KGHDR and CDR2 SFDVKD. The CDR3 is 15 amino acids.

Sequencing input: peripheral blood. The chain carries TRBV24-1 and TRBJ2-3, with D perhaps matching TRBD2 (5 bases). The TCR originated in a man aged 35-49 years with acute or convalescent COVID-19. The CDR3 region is CATSDPLSGLDTQYF. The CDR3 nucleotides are TGTGCCACCAGTGATCCCCTCTCGGGATTGGATACGCAGTATTTT.